This T cell receptor beta chain comes out of a study of blood T cells in healthy people across ages. Notes on the study in general: When set beside aged donors, long-lived donors presented more naive CD4+ cells and higher diversity.

As for this clonotype: Its target is not known.

With a J-beta primer mix and a sample-barcoded 5' primer, a second PCR ran roughly 7 to 11 cycles. Via MiXCR, TCRdb re-called the 5' RACE reads, giving one row per CDR3 protein. The table shows about 780,000 distinct CDR3 sequences, with roughly 60% occurring only once. The ends were cut back, 6 bases at V and 13 bases at J, with 19 bases in the middle. The CDR3 totals 13 residues. From germline, CDR1 is MNHEY and CDR2 SVGAGI. Material for sequencing was blood. The rearrangement joins TRBV6-5 to TRBJ2-1, with a possible D match to TRBD1 (6 bases). The TCR sequence derives from a man between 25 and 39 years old in good health. The CDR3 DNA reads TGTGCCAGCAGCCCCCCAGGACAGCAGACCCAGTTCTTC. It encodes CASSPPGQQTQFF.